The source of this TCR beta chain is a study of shared clonotypes between healthy human individuals. Study summary: Serving as donors were two women and a few men, whose ages spanned 18 to 49. Whole-study findings and limits: Rarefaction showed that sequencing of sorted subsets was incomplete (despite large depth).

Selected positively for CCR7 and CD45RO-negative, naive CD8 cells excluded terminally differentiated effector memory CD45RA+ cells. The donors were adults (healthy and HIV-negative) with no recent acute infections or vaccinations. Some clones are missing from TCRdb's copy, which holds only in-frame ones; the method was immunoSEQ multiplex PCR. The sample carries some 2 million clones, over 85% recorded once. To note about this clone: Its matching antigen is unknown.

The CDR3 is 15 residues long. Germline CDR1 and CDR2: SGDLS and YYNGEE. Trimming shortened V by 1 base and J by 5 bases, and 13 bases separated the two germline ends. Sequenced sample: naive CD8+ T cells sorted from blood. The receptor was isolated from a man between 18 and 29 years old in good health. The V and J genes are TRBV9 and TRBJ2-1, with a tentative D call TRBD2 (6 bases). Written as DNA, the CDR3 is TGTGCCAGCAGCGTATCGCGCGGGGTGAACAATGAGCAGTTCTTC. As protein: CASSVSRGVNNEQFF. The full variable domain, its missing parts supplied by reference TRBV9 and TRBJ2-1, is DSGVTQTPKHLITATGQRVTLRCSPRSGDLSVYWYQQSLDQGLQFLIQYYNGEERAKGNILERFSAQQFPDLHSELNLSSLELGDSALYFCASSVSRGVNNEQFFGPGTRLTVL.